The TCR beta chain under discussion was sequenced for a study of blood T cell repertoires in COVID-19. Study overall: Specimens from acute and convalescent COVID-19 originated in the United States, Italy and Spain. From T cells, B-cell-depleted T cells, or PBMCs came the material, which was cDNA or gDNA.

Per the authors' pipeline: For nucleated cells, counts were estimated from reference gene primer amplification. The method was immunoSEQ multiplex PCR; TCRdb's version includes in-frame clones alone and lacks a portion of them. D and trimming come from the DNA, and the V and J calls and clone size come from that table. The repertoire holds roughly 150,000 clones, roughly 81% seen once, with roughly 5.4% in the top ten. J lost 2 bases, V lost 4 bases, and 1 base had no gene match. This CDR3 has 14 residues. Germline CDR1 SGHRS, CDR2 YFSETQ. While infection was still active, Seattle patients were enrolled and then followed longitudinally.

The rearrangement links TRBV5-1 to TRBJ2-7; 12 bases agree with TRBD2. Sequencing was performed on peripheral blood. The receptor was isolated from a woman aged 50 to 65 with COVID-19, enrolled during active disease. CDR3 sequence reads: CASSRTSGAYEQYF. The CDR3 DNA sequence: TGCGCCAGCAGCAGGACTAGCGGGGCCTACGAGCAGTACTTC.